In its sample, the clone carrying this T cell receptor beta chain was seen a few times. These data originate in a study of T cell changes during pregnancy in multiple sclerosis. Germline V CDR1 and CDR2: SGHRS, YFSETQ. Trimming took 5 bases from V and 9 from J; bases not matched to a gene: 4. The CDR3 is made up of 12 amino acids. Only in-frame clones appear in the TCRdb table, and some are missing; sequencing was by immunoSEQ multiplex PCR. The data contain about 100,000 clones, 75% to 95% of them singletons. The sequencing here drew on peripheral blood, taken in the second trimester of pregnancy. The receptor comes from a female donor in good health, enrolled as a control in a pregnancy study. This sequence joins TRBV5-1 and TRBJ2-2, with 7 bases lining up with TRBD1. The CDR3 sequence is CASSTGVRELFF. CDR3 in DNA: TGCGCCAGCAGTACAGGGGTGAGGGAGCTGTTTTTT. The full variable domain, its missing parts supplied by reference TRBV5-1 and TRBJ2-2, is KAGVTQTPRYLIKTRGQQVTLSCSPISGHRSVSWYQQTPGQGLQFLFEYFSETQRNKGNFPGRFSGRQFSNSRSEMNVSTLELGDSALYLCASSTGVRELFFGEGSRLTVL.